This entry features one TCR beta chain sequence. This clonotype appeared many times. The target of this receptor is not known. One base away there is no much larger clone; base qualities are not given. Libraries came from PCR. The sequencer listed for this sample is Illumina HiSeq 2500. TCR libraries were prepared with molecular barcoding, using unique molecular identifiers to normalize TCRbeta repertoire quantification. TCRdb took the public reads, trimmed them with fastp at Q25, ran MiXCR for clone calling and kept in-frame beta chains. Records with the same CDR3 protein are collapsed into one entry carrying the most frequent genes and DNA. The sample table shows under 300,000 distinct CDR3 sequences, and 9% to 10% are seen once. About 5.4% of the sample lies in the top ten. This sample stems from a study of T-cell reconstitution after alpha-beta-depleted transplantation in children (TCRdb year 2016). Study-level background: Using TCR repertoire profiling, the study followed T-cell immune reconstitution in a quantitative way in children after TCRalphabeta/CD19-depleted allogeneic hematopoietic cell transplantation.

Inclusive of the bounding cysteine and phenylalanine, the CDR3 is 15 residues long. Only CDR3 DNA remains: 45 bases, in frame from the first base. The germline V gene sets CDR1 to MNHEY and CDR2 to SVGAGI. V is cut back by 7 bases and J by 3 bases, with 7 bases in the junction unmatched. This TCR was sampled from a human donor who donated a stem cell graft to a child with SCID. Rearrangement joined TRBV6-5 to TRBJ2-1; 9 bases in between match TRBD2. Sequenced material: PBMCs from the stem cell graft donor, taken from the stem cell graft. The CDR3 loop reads CASTYSGGFYNEQFF. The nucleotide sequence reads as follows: TGTGCCAGCACTTATAGCGGGGGCTTCTACAATGAGCAGTTCTTC.